This TCR beta chain comes out of a study of T-cell memory formation after mild COVID-19. General study points: Memory cells collected pre-infection included some clones that later responded, suggesting cross-reactive memory joined.

This CDR3 comprises 15 residues. V shed 6 bases, J shed 1 base, and the junction held 8 bases outside the gene matches. CDR1 and CDR2 from the germline V gene are DFQATT and SNEGSKA (reference sequence). A single record per CDR3 protein comes from TCRdb applying MiXCR to the 5' RACE reads. This sample has about 430,000 distinct CDR3 sequences; about a sixth occur once, and the top ten carry roughly 21%. This clonotype showed up many times. Its matching antigen is unknown. This TCR derives from a man between 18 and 29 years old who had mild COVID-19 (a few samples of this study predate the infection). Cell type and time point are not known. Source material: PBMCs or a T cell subset sorted from them (not recorded which). V usage is TRBV20-1 and J usage is TRBJ2-3, with 9 bases that match TRBD1. The DNA of the CDR3 is TGCAGTGCCGTCGCGGACAGGGGCGGCACAGATACGCAGTATTTT. Residues: CSAVADRGGTDTQYF.